The 20 T cell receptor beta chains in this list originate from one sample, sequenced in a study of graft-versus-host responses after intestinal transplantation. Sequenced by immunoSEQ multiplex PCR; TCRdb stores in-frame clones only, minus some. The sample lists about 98,000 clones; roughly 87% were seen once. No antigen has been identified for these receptors. The source material was unstimulated CD8+ T cells sorted from spleen or lymph node cells, sampled before intestinal transplant. The receptors stem from a human donor who received an intestinal transplant.

The genes are TRBV30 and TRBJ2-1; 10 bases are a match to TRBD2. V dropped 6 bases and J dropped 4; count of bases not matched to a gene: 3. The CDR3 has 13 amino acids. Per the germline V gene, CDR1 is GTSNPN and CDR2 is SVGIG (reference sequence). The DNA of the CDR3 is TGTGCCTGCCGGACTAGCGGTTACAATGAGCAGTTCTTC. This codes for CACRTSGYNEQFF.

The CDR3 nucleotides are TGCGCCAGCAGCTCCCTAGCGGGAGTACACGAGCAGTACTTC. It yields the protein CASSSLAGVHEQYF. The V call is TRBV4-1, the J call TRBJ2-7; the match to TRBD2 covers 10 bases. Per germline, CDR1 MGHRA and CDR2 YSYEKL. CDR3 length equals 14 residues. Losses at the gene ends were 5 bases for V and 5 bases for J; bases not matched to a gene: 6.

The rearrangement joins TRBV19 to TRBJ2-2; D unresolved. The CDR3 runs to 13 residues. V dropped 6 bases and J dropped 1 base, with 6 bases sitting between them. Germline-derived CDR1 and CDR2 are LNHDA and SQIVND (reference sequence). The CDR3, as DNA: TGTGCCAGTAGCCCAAGGAACACCGGGGAGCTGTTTTTT. Encoded protein: CASSPRNTGELFF.

The chain uses TRBV6-1 and TRBJ1-5; 11 bases line up with TRBD1. The V gene end was trimmed by 5 bases and the J gene end by 8 bases; junction bases not matched to a gene: 8. The germline CDR1 and CDR2 sequences are MNHNS and SASEGT. CDR3 size: 15 residues. The CDR3 spells CASSPLGQGGKPQHF. The DNA for the CDR3 is TGTGCCAGCAGTCCCCTGGGACAGGGGGGCAAGCCCCAGCATTTT.

Comment on this clone: This same CDR3 is encoded by further DNA sequences in the sample. V is TRBV28 and J is TRBJ2-7; D is unresolved. The CDR3 length is 10 residues. Germline V CDR1 and CDR2: MDHEN, SYDVKM. V lost 6 bases, J lost 3 bases, and 3 bases lay in between. In nucleotides, the CDR3 is TGTGCCAGCAGCCTCTACGAGCAGTACTTC. Translating it yields CASSLYEQYF.

The chain uses TRBV4-1 and TRBJ2-1; 9 bases match TRBD2. The CDR3 length is 17 residues. CDR1 is MGHRA, CDR2 YSYEKL, per germline. The V gene end was trimmed by 1 base and the J gene end by 7 bases; junction bases not matched to a gene: 11. The CDR3 region has the DNA TGCGCCAGCAGCCAAGTTCCTCCAGCGGGGGGAACAAATGAGCAGTTCTTC. It specifies CASSQVPPAGGTNEQFF.

The chain uses TRBV18 and TRBJ2-1; 10 nucleotides line up with TRBD2. Germline V gene sequence: CDR1 KGHSH, CDR2 LQKENI. Trimming at V came to 8 bases and at J to 9 bases, leaving 22 bases not matched to a gene. There are 18 residues in the CDR3. CDR3 in DNA: TGTGCCAGCCTCACCACCACGGCAGCGGGAGGGCCGCTGAGTGAGCAGTTCTTC. Translation gives CASLTTTAAGGPLSEQFF.

This chain links TRBV19 with TRBJ2-3; TRBD1 aligns across 9 bases. V trimming: 3 bases; J trimming: 5 bases; junction bases outside the gene matches: 21. The germline V gene encodes CDR1 LNHDA and CDR2 SQIVND (reference sequence). The CDR3 runs to 20 residues. In DNA form, the CDR3 reads TGTGCCAGTAGTATTGTGGGACAGGGACTGAGCGGGCTCCGGGGAGATACGCAGTATTTT. It codes for CASSIVGQGLSGLRGDTQYF.

A remark on this clone: Relative to the germline gene, one junction end is altered; a read error may explain this. Other DNA sequences in the same sample also yield this CDR3. The chain links TRBV5-5 to TRBJ2-7; D is possibly TRBD1 or TRBD2 (7 bases each). Germline-derived CDR1 and CDR2 are SGHKS and YYEKEE (reference sequence). The CDR3 spans 14 residues. The CDR3 coding sequence is TGTGCCAGCAGCTTCGGCAGGGGGAGGGACGAACAGTACTTC. As protein: CASSFGRGRDEQYF.

The chain links TRBV2 to TRBJ2-5; D ambiguous. The CDR3 contains 13 residues. The V end was cut by 6 bases, the J end by 4 bases, with 12 bases between. The germline V gene has CDR1 SNHLY and CDR2 FYNNEI. The CDR3 protein is CASSVVVGETQYF. The CDR3 region has the DNA TGTGCCAGCAGCGTAGTGGTGGGAGAGACCCAGTACTTC.

This clone was found a few times. V usage is TRBV27 and J usage is TRBJ1-5; perhaps TRBD1 as D (5 bases). The ends were cut back, 3 bases at V and 4 bases at J, with 10 bases in the middle. Germline lookup yields CDR1 MNHEY and CDR2 SMNVEV (reference sequence). The CDR3 spans 14 residues. Here the CDR3 DNA reads TGTGCCAGCAGTTTCGGGACCCAGAATCAGCCCCAGCATTTT. Translation gives CASSFGTQNQPQHF.

The chain couples TRBV2 to TRBJ1-1; D gene uncertain. This CDR3 comprises 16 residues. Trimming removed 5 bases at V and 1 base at J, with 17 bases between. Germline CDR1 is SNHLY and CDR2 is FYNNEI. The CDR3 coding sequence is TGTGCCAGCAGTACCCGCTGGTGGCAGCAGAACACTGAAGCTTTCTTT. Residues: CASSTRWWQQNTEAFF.

The chain uses TRBV29-1 and TRBJ1-3, with D possibly TRBD1 on 5 matching bases. Trimming pared 0 bases from V and 2 bases from J, leaving 14 bases between. Per germline, CDR1 SQVTM and CDR2 ANQGSEA. This CDR3 region has 16 residues. CDR3 in DNA: TGCAGCGTTGAAGATCTGGCAGGGTCGGCTGGAAACACCATATATTTT. It encodes CSVEDLAGSAGNTIYF.

A few counts support this clone. This chain uses TRBV6-1 with TRBJ2-7; TRBD1 might be the D (6 bases). Deletions cut 10 bases from V and 8 bases from J, with 15 bases between. The CDR3 has 11 amino acids. Germline lookup yields CDR1 MNHNS and CDR2 SASEGT. The CDR3 region has the DNA TGTGCCATCCGGGACATCCTAAAGCAGTACTTC. Protein: CAIRDILKQYF.

The CDR3 here is CASSLGTSAPPYEQYF. The CDR3 region has the DNA TGCGCCAGCAGCTTGGGTACTAGCGCCCCCCCCTACGAGCAGTACTTC. The chain combines TRBV5-1 with TRBJ2-7, with 7 bases identical to TRBD2. V lost 0 bases to trimming and J lost 2 bases; unmatched junction nucleotides: 8. Germline V gene data show CDR1 as SGHRS and CDR2 as YFSETQ. CDR3 length: 16 amino acids.

The V call is TRBV15, the J call TRBJ2-3; D is possibly TRBD2 (5 bases). The CDR3 length is 13 residues. Germline CDR1 reads LNHNV; CDR2 reads YYDKDF (reference sequence). Trimming removed 8 bases from V and 0 bases from J, with 9 bases in between. The DNA for the CDR3 is TGTGCCACCGGGGAGACTAGCACAGATACGCAGTATTTT. As protein: CATGETSTDTQYF.

The genes are TRBV11-2 and TRBJ2-3; D call uncertain. This CDR3 is built from 12 residues. Trimming took 1 base from V and 5 from J, leaving 4 bases between them. Germline CDR1 is SGHAT and CDR2 is FQNNGV. The CDR3: CASSLAVDTQYF. The CDR3 DNA sequence: TGTGCCAGCAGCTTAGCCGTAGATACGCAGTATTTT.

The chain has TRBV10-2 and TRBJ2-3; D may be TRBD2 (5 bases). Trimming removed 8 bases from V and 5 bases from J, with 20 bases in between. CDR1 is WSHSY, CDR2 SAAADI, per germline. The CDR3 has 15 amino acids. As DNA, the CDR3 is TGCGCCAGCTGCCTTGAGGGTGCTGTTCGAGATACGCAGTATTTT. The encoded protein is CASCLEGAVRDTQYF.

The rearrangement joins TRBV4-1 to TRBJ2-3, with 9 bases lining up with TRBD2. The CDR3 has 15 residues. The trim removed 3 bases at V and 2 bases at J, leaving 3 bases unmatched. Germline lookup yields CDR1 MGHRA and CDR2 YSYEKL. In nucleotides, the CDR3 is TGCGCCAGCAGCCAGACTAGCGGTCCCACAGATACGCAGTATTTT. Protein: CASSQTSGPTDTQYF.

The chain joins TRBV2 to TRBJ2-7; TRBD1 matches 10 bases. The germline V gene encodes CDR1 SNHLY and CDR2 FYNNEI. The V and J ends lost 1 base and 2 bases, in that order; junction bases with no gene match: 8. There are 17 residues in the CDR3. The chain's CDR3 is CASSEGQGAMFTYEQYF. The DNA of the CDR3 is TGTGCCAGCAGTGAAGGACAGGGGGCGATGTTTACCTACGAGCAGTACTTC. Based on the CDR3 plus reference TRBV2 and TRBJ2-7, the full variable domain is EPEVTQTPSHQVTQMGQEVILRCVPISNHLYFYWYRQILGQKVEFLVSFYNNEISEKSEIFDDQFSVERPDGSNFTLKIRSTKLEDSAMYFCASSEGQGAMFTYEQYFGPGTRLTVT.